The 29 T cell receptor beta chains in this list originate from one sample, sequenced in a study of cytomegalovirus exposure and HLA in healthy donors. Primers: 60 Vbeta forward and 13 Jbeta reverse. Profiled with immunoSEQ multiplex PCR; TCRdb holds only in-frame clones, not every one. The sample has 130,000 or so clones; around four fifths are singletons. Sequencing input: PBMCs. All receptors come from a man aged 25 to 40 in good health and CMV-seronegative.

This clone was picked up a small number of times. This CDR3 reads CATTPDSHGNTIYF. CDR3 in DNA: TGTGCCACAACCCCGGACTCCCACGGGAACACCATATATTTT. The rearrangement links TRBV2 to TRBJ1-3, with D hard to call. CDR3 length: 14 residues. Trimming took 10 bases from V and 7 from J, leaving 20 bases between them. In germline, CDR1 is SNHLY, CDR2 FYNNEI.

The chain combines TRBV6-1 with TRBJ2-3; the match to TRBD1 covers 9 bases. V lost 11 bases, J lost 3 bases, and 9 bases stayed unmatched. Germline loops: CDR1 MNHNS, CDR2 SASEGT. This CDR3 is built from 14 residues. In nucleotides, the CDR3 is TGTGCCGTCAACAGGGGGCCTAATACAGATACGCAGTATTTT. Residues: CAVNRGPNTDTQYF.

The chain joins TRBV5-1 to TRBJ1-5; 9 positions agree with TRBD1. V shed 0 bases and J 4 bases; nucleotides not matched to a gene: 8. Germline V CDR1 and CDR2: SGHRS, YFSETQ. This CDR3 has 17 residues. The CDR3 coding sequence is TGCGCCAGCAGCTTGGATGGGACAGGGACTGGAAATCAGCCCCAGCATTTT. Residues: CASSLDGTGTGNQPQHF.

The chain is built from TRBV29-1 and TRBJ2-6; a possible D gene is TRBD2 (6 bases). Between the trimmed V and J ends, which lost 3 bases and 4 bases, there was a span of 10 bases. The CDR3 is made up of 14 amino acids. Germline CDR1 SQVTM, CDR2 ANQGSEA. CDR3 protein: CSVDHGSGANVLTF. The DNA for the CDR3 is TGCAGCGTTGATCACGGGAGCGGGGCCAACGTCCTGACTTTC.

This clone appeared once. V gene TRBV2 combines with J gene TRBJ1-5, with D unclear. Germline V lookup: CDR1 SNHLY, CDR2 FYNNEI. V was pared by 6 bases and J by 9 bases, with 12 bases between. CDR3 length equals 12 residues. In nucleotides, the CDR3 is TGTGCCAGCAGCGGTTCAGGCCCGCCCCAGCATTTT. Its translation: CASSGSGPPQHF.

The chain recombines TRBV5-1 with TRBJ2-2, with no clear D. V gave up 1 base and J gave up 0 bases, with 10 bases separating them. This CDR3 spans 16 amino acids. Germline V lookup: CDR1 SGHRS, CDR2 YFSETQ. The CDR3 spells CASSLLAVANTGELFF. The DNA of the CDR3 is TGCGCCAGCAGCTTGCTTGCGGTGGCGAACACCGGGGAGCTGTTTTTT.

The chain couples TRBV27 to TRBJ1-1; 8 bases are shared with TRBD1. CDR1 MNHEY and CDR2 SMNVEV come from the germline V gene (reference sequence). The length of the CDR3 is 16 residues. The V gene end was trimmed by 8 bases and the J gene end by 1 base; junction bases not matched to a gene: 12. The CDR3 sequence: CASGTTGVFRNTEAFF. The CDR3 DNA reads TGTGCCAGCGGTACGACAGGGGTTTTCAGGAACACTGAAGCTTTCTTT.

J is TRBJ1-1 and V is TRBV7-3; D gene unclear. Trimming left V 1 base short and J 0 bases short, with 6 bases between. Germline CDR1 SGHTA, CDR2 FQGTGA. The CDR3 sequence is 14 residues long. The CDR3 loop reads CASSLSSVNTEAFF. The DNA for the CDR3 is TGTGCCAGCAGCTTAAGTTCTGTGAACACTGAAGCTTTCTTT.

V and J are TRBV4-2 and TRBJ1-3; no clear D gene. Germline V gene lookup returns CDR1 LGHNA and CDR2 YNFKEQ. This CDR3 has 15 residues. V gave up 3 bases and J gave up 1 base, with 10 bases separating them. The DNA of the CDR3 is TGTGCCAGCAGCCACCCACGGGGATCTGGAAACACCATATATTTT. Translated: CASSHPRGSGNTIYF.

Turning to this clone: An end of the junction does not agree with germline; a read error may underlie this. The gene calls are TRBV7-7 and TRBJ2-7, with 7 bases fitting TRBD1. There are 12 residues in the CDR3. Germline V gene lookup returns CDR1 SSHAT and CDR2 FNYEAQ (reference sequence). Here the CDR3 DNA reads TGTGCTAGCAGGGCAGGGGGCTACGAGCAGTACTTC. Protein product: CASRAGGYEQYF.

The V and J genes are TRBV27 and TRBJ2-1, with TRBD1 identical over 10 bases. The CDR3 is made up of 15 amino acids. Germline V gives CDR1 MNHEY, CDR2 SMNVEV (reference sequence). The V gene end was trimmed by 5 bases and the J gene end by 5 bases; junction bases not matched to a gene: 6. The CDR3 loop reads CASSQTGGFNNEQFF. CDR3 sequence (DNA): TGTGCCAGCAGTCAGACAGGGGGCTTCAACAATGAGCAGTTCTTC.

This chain connects TRBV11-1 to TRBJ2-7; 8 nucleotides agree with TRBD2. J gave up 4 bases and V 5 bases, and 7 bases lay outside the gene matches. Germline CDR1 is SGHAT and CDR2 is FQDESV (reference sequence). The CDR3 runs 14 residues. As DNA, the CDR3 is TGTGCCAGCAGCCCTGGGGCTAGCGGGTACGAGCAGTACTTC. This codes for CASSPGASGYEQYF.

This clone has only a few counts. V and J are TRBV7-2 and TRBJ1-3; D possibly corresponds to TRBD1 (6 bases). Trimming removed 2 bases from V and 2 bases from J, with 7 bases in between. CDR1 and CDR2 from the germline V gene are SGHTA and FQGNSA. This CDR3 region has 14 residues. CDR3 DNA: TGTGCCAGCAGCTTAAAGGGGGCTGGAAACACCATATATTTT. Encoded protein: CASSLKGAGNTIYF.

This sequence joins TRBV6-1 and TRBJ2-3, with 7 positions matching TRBD1. The CDR3 has 17 residues. The germline CDR1 and CDR2 sequences are MNHNS and SASEGT. J lost 4 bases, V lost 4 bases, and 14 bases had no gene match. The CDR3 bases are TGTGCCAGCAGTGCCTGGCAGGGGGTTCGTGTCTCAGATACGCAGTATTTT. Residues: CASSAWQGVRVSDTQYF.

The chain joins TRBV4-3 to TRBJ1-2; TRBD1 is a possible D gene (5 bases). V was cut by 2 bases and J by 6 bases, with 13 bases left in between. This CDR3 spans 14 amino acids. Germline CDR1 is LGHNA and CDR2 is YSLEER. As DNA, the CDR3 is TGCGCCAGCAGCCAACAGGGCTTCCTTAATGGCTACACCTTC. Protein product: CASSQQGFLNGYTF.

This clone was seen only a few times. One junction end disagrees with the germline gene, perhaps due to a read error. This sequence joins TRBV7-7 and TRBJ2-1; 11 bases agree with TRBD2. CDR1 is SSHAT and CDR2 is FNYEAQ in the germline V gene (reference sequence). The CDR3 is 18 amino acids. The CDR3 DNA sequence: TGTGCTAGCAGCCCCTGGGCCCCTAGCGGGAGGCCCCACAATGAGCAGTTCTTC. This translates into CASSPWAPSGRPHNEQFF.

The genes are TRBV5-6 and TRBJ2-7, with 7 bases fitting TRBD1. In germline, CDR1 is SGHDT, CDR2 YYEEEE. The length of the CDR3 is 14 residues. V shed 5 bases and J 0 bases; nucleotides not matched to a gene: 5. CDR3: CASRTTGNSYEQYF. The CDR3 DNA sequence: TGTGCCAGCAGGACGACAGGGAACTCCTACGAGCAGTACTTC. Together with reference TRBV5-6 and TRBJ2-7, the CDR3 gives the full variable domain: DAGVTQSPTHLIKTRGQQVTLRCSPKSGHDTVSWYQQALGQGPQFIFQYYEEEERQRGNFPDRFSGHQFPNYSSELNVNALLLGDSALYLCASRTTGNSYEQYFGPGTRLTVT.

V is TRBV7-9 and J is TRBJ1-1; D might be TRBD1 (5 bases). The CDR3 runs to 15 residues. Trimming pared 1 base from V and 4 bases from J, leaving 13 bases between. Germline loops: CDR1 SEHNR, CDR2 FQNEAQ (reference sequence). The CDR3: CASSLVGGEGTEAFF. The DNA of the CDR3 is TGTGCCAGCAGCTTAGTAGGAGGGGAGGGCACTGAAGCTTTCTTT.

This clone was observed a handful of times. The chain carries TRBV5-5 and TRBJ2-1; TRBD2 aligns across 12 bases. Germline trimming cut 2 bases from V and 3 bases from J; bases unmatched to any gene: 6. This CDR3 has 17 residues. CDR1 is SGHKS and CDR2 is YYEKEE in the germline V gene (reference sequence). The CDR3 coding sequence is TGTGCCAGCAGCTTACTACTAGCGGGGGGAATCTACAATGAGCAGTTCTTC. Its translation is CASSLLLAGGIYNEQFF. The complete variable domain, with remaining parts taken from reference TRBV5-5 and TRBJ2-1, reads DAGVTQSPTHLIKTRGQQVTLRCSPISGHKSVSWYQQVLGQGPQFIFQYYEKEERGRGNFPDRFSARQFPNYSSELNVNALLLGDSALYLCASSLLLAGGIYNEQFFGPGTRLTVL.

The J gene is TRBJ2-5, the V gene TRBV6-6; a weak D match, TRBD2 (6 bases). Trimming shortened V by 8 bases and J by 1 base, and 8 bases separated the two germline ends. Germline lookup yields CDR1 MNHNY and CDR2 SVGAGI (reference sequence). This CDR3 comprises 12 residues. The DNA of the CDR3 is TGTGCCAGCCGGGGGAGCCAAGAGACCCAGTACTTC. Residues: CASRGSQETQYF.

V usage is TRBV18 and J usage is TRBJ1-2; no clear D gene. The germline CDR1 and CDR2 sequences are KGHSH and LQKENI. CDR3 length equals 15 residues. V lost 6 bases and J 3 bases, leaving 17 bases between the germline ends. DNA for the CDR3: TGTGCCAGCTCGCGCCTTGAGACCGGAGACTATGGCTACACCTTC. Its protein is CASSRLETGDYGYTF.

The CDR3, as DNA: TGCGCCAGCTCCCGTGGGGGCATGAACACTGAAGCTTTCTTT. It codes for CASSRGGMNTEAFF. This chain connects TRBV5-1 to TRBJ1-1; a possible D gene is TRBD1 (6 bases). The CDR3 extends over 14 amino acids. Germline CDR1 is SGHRS and CDR2 is YFSETQ. Trimming pared 7 bases from V and 0 bases from J, leaving 13 bases between.

The CDR3 sequence: CASSSLAGGPDTQYF. Written as DNA, the CDR3 is TGTGCCAGCAGCTCTCTAGCGGGGGGGCCGGATACGCAGTATTTT. The genes are TRBV7-2 and TRBJ2-3; 12 bases are shared with TRBD2. CDR3 length: 15 residues. Trimming removed 4 bases from V and 6 bases from J; junction bases left unmatched: 5. Germline V CDR1 and CDR2: SGHTA, FQGNSA.

The genes are TRBV7-9 and TRBJ1-2; TRBD1 matches at 8 bases. The germline CDR1 and CDR2 sequences are SEHNR and FQNEAQ (reference sequence). Trimming removed 5 bases from V and 4 bases from J; junction bases left unmatched: 9. The CDR3 covers 15 residues. CDR3 residues: CASSAADRVGYGYTF. CDR3 coding DNA: TGTGCCAGCAGCGCAGCGGACAGGGTCGGCTATGGCTACACCTTC.

The J gene is TRBJ2-4, the V gene TRBV6-1; possibly TRBD1 for D (5 bases). The CDR3 covers 16 residues. Germline V gene lookup returns CDR1 MNHNS and CDR2 SASEGT. The ends were cut back, 0 bases at V and 3 bases at J, with 12 bases in the middle. The CDR3 is CASSEAKSTGKNIQYF. The CDR3 DNA sequence: TGTGCCAGCAGTGAAGCAAAAAGCACAGGCAAAAACATTCAGTACTTC.

This chain connects TRBV19 to TRBJ1-4, with 9 bases identical to TRBD1. The J segment lost 14 bases and the V segment lost 4 bases, leaving 8 bases of the junction unmatched. CDR1 is LNHDA, CDR2 SQIVND, per germline (reference sequence). CDR3 length: 13 residues. The CDR3 DNA sequence: TGTGCCAGTAGTAACAGGGGGCGCGGGAAGCTGTTTTTT. It is translated as CASSNRGRGKLFF. Full variable domain (remainder filled in from reference TRBV19 and TRBJ1-4): DGGITQSPKYLFRKEGQNVTLSCEQNLNHDAMYWYRQDPGQGLRLIYYSQIVNDFQKGDIAEGYSVSREKKESFPLTVTSAQKNPTAFYLCASSNRGRGKLFFGSGTQLSVL.

The J gene is TRBJ1-5, the V gene TRBV4-1; D is possibly TRBD1 (6 bases). CDR3 size: 17 residues. Trimming removed 1 base at V and 2 bases at J, with 15 bases between. Germline loops: CDR1 MGHRA, CDR2 YSYEKL. Here the CDR3 DNA reads TGCGCCAGCAGCCAAGTACTCTCGAACAGGGGCAATCAGCCCCAGCATTTT. It is translated as CASSQVLSNRGNQPQHF.

This chain uses TRBV29-1 with TRBJ2-3, with 7 bases lining up with TRBD2. Per the germline V gene, CDR1 is SQVTM and CDR2 is ANQGSEA. Unmatched junction bases numbered 7, after V lost 6 bases and J lost 1 base. The CDR3 is made up of 14 amino acids. CDR3 in amino acids: CSVVTSVGTDTQYF. The CDR3 bases are TGCAGCGTGGTTACTAGCGTAGGCACAGATACGCAGTATTTT.

This clone has more than one count but fewer than ten. The rearrangement uses TRBV19 and TRBJ1-4; 8 nucleotides align to TRBD1. With 7 bases clipped from V and 5 bases from J, the junction kept 6 bases outside the gene matches. CDR1 and CDR2 from the germline V gene are LNHDA and SQIVND (reference sequence). The CDR3 contains 14 residues. CDR3: CASKGTGTNEKLFF. The CDR3, as DNA: TGTGCCAGTAAGGGGACAGGCACCAATGAAAAACTGTTTTTT.